The clone carrying this T cell receptor beta chain was counted at least ten times. Germline CDR1 and CDR2: SGDLS and YYNGEE. The CDR3 sequence is 16 residues long. The germline V and J ends were trimmed by 1 base and 2 bases, with 12 bases remaining between them. Making use of molecular barcodes, quantitative 5'-RACE generated TCR beta libraries. TCRdb fed the 5' RACE reads into MiXCR, producing one record per CDR3 protein. The sample lists roughly 42,000 distinct CDR3 sequences, 2.7% occurring once. The sample originates from a study of CD8 T cells in ankylosing spondylitis. This receptor was taken from a male donor with ankylosing spondylitis or in good health (not recorded which). What was sequenced was blood, either unsorted or a sorted T cell fraction (not recorded which). V is TRBV9 and J is TRBJ2-2; D possibly uses TRBD1 or TRBD2 (6 bases each). Here the CDR3 reads CASSVRGDINTGELFF. CDR3 sequence (DNA): TGTGCCAGCAGCGTAAGGGGGGACATTAACACCGGGGAGCTGTTTTTT.